The T cell receptor beta chain described here comes from a study of long-term antiretroviral therapy in people with HIV. Study conclusions and caveats: An increase in diversity followed ART, yet levels stayed below transplant donor controls.

There are 13 residues in the CDR3. Trimming stripped 0 bases from V and 5 bases from J, with 6 bases between. Germline values: CDR1 SGHKS, CDR2 YYEKEE (reference sequence). This clone has more than one count but fewer than ten. Its target is not known. At the survey level, the v3.0 immunoSEQ assay was run. Repertoires were generated with immunoSEQ multiplex PCR, while TCRdb's copy carries only in-frame clones and drops some. The sample consists of tens of thousands of clones, approximately 87% of them appearing once. This chain connects TRBV5-5 to TRBJ2-1; D ambiguous. The source material was unsorted PBMCs, sampled 1.2 years after starting antiretroviral therapy. The receptor was isolated from a woman aged 45 to 65 with HIV. CDR3 nucleotides: TGTGCCAGCAGCTTGGCCGTGGACAATGAGCAGTTCTTC. It is translated as CASSLAVDNEQFF.